This record looks at one TCR beta chain sequence and its context. Antigen unknown. The data stem from a study of blood T cells in healthy people across ages. Study-level results: Researchers said unsorted PBMCs prevented a conclusive naive versus antigen-experienced comparison.

V lost 3 bases and J lost 3; bases outside the gene matches: 5. The CDR3 loop spans 15 amino acids. CDR1 and CDR2 from the germline V gene are SGDLS and YYNGEE. Primed by a sample-barcoded 5' primer and a J-beta primer mix, a second PCR proceeded for about 6 to 12 cycles. TCRdb ran MiXCR on the 5' RACE reads and lists one entry per CDR3 protein. The data contain 540,000 or so distinct CDR3 sequences, under 55% of them singletons. The sequence was collected from a man older than 75 in good health. This chain links TRBV9 with TRBJ2-5, with TRBD2 matching 10 bases. Sequenced material: blood. Here the CDR3 reads CASSEAGGLEETQYF. CDR3 bases: TGTGCCAGCAGCGAAGCGGGGGGGCTAGAAGAGACCCAGTACTTC.